This T cell receptor beta chain was documented in a study of identical twins. Using its own MiXCR run on the 5' RACE reads, TCRdb lists one record per CDR3 protein. The table has around 340,000 distinct CDR3 sequences, 8.5% to 10% seen once. Only a few counts were recorded for this clonotype. Trimming at V came to 0 bases and at J to 2 bases, leaving 1 base not matched to a gene. CDR1 and CDR2 (germline): DFQATT, SNEGSKA (reference sequence). The CDR3 is 13 residues long. The chain has TRBV20-1 and TRBJ2-7; TRBD1 matches 7 bases. The sample consisted of naive T cells sorted from blood. This clonotype originated in a woman aged 50 to 65 in good health. In DNA form, the CDR3 reads TGCAGTGCTAGAGATCAGGGGGCCTACGAGCAGTACTTC. It encodes CSARDQGAYEQYF.